A single count supports the clone carrying this T cell receptor (beta chain). A read error may explain this, as a much larger clone is one base away. Germline CDR1 and CDR2: MDHEN and SYDVKM. V was shortened by 10 bases and J by 8 bases, with 11 bases between the two germline ends. This CDR3 contains 11 residues. This entry is derived from a study of molecular identifiers for immune sequencing clone quantification. As for the study in general: In replicates, RNA from approximately 22,000 or 94,000 naive CD8 cells was divided five ways and four parts were sequenced.

Generation of bulk TCR libraries relied on previously described methods and listed TCR primers. TCRdb re-called the PCR reads through MiXCR, storing one row per CDR3 protein. Here the sample spans just under 650,000 distinct CDR3 sequences, 20% being singletons. Libraries for naive CD8 T cells, which were made from about 19,000 to 1,100,000 sorted cells, drew on 10%, 30% or 50% of the RNA. The chain employs TRBV28 and TRBJ2-2; D remains ambiguous. The TCR originated in a human donor in good health. Some libraries in this study had Jurkat cell RNA spiked in. The material sequenced was naive CD8+ T cells from blood, with Jurkat cell RNA spiked in. Subset here: FACS-sorted CD8+CD4-CCR7+CD45RA+ naive T cells. The DNA for the CDR3 is TGTGCCAACACTCTTGCAGGGGAGCTGTTTTTT. This codes for CANTLAGELFF.